This TCR beta chain is drawn from a study of control samples from healthy donors and cancer patients. Looked up from germline, CDR1 is SNHLY and CDR2 is FYNNEI. The CDR3 consists of 15 residues. With V trimmed by 6 bases and J by 2 bases, 3 bases remained unmatched. Assay used: immunoSEQ multiplex PCR; TCRdb lists only in-frame clones, some missing. Among around 70,000 clones listed, 83% were seen once. The TCR comes from a man aged 55 to 70 in good health. Sequenced: blood. The J gene is TRBJ2-6, the V gene TRBV2, with 8 nucleotides matching TRBD1. CDR3 sequence: CASSGDRTGANVLTF. The CDR3 bases are TGTGCCAGCAGCGGGGACAGGACTGGGGCCAACGTCCTGACTTTC.